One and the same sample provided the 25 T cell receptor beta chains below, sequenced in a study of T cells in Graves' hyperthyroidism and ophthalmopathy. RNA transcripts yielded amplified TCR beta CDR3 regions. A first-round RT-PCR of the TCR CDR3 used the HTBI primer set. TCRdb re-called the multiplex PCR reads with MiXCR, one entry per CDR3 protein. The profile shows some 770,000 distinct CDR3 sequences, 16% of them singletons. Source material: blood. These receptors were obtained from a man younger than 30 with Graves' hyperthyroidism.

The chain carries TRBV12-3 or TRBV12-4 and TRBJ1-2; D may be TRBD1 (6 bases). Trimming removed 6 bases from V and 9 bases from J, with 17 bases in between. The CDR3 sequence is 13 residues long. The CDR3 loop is CASSPRGGLSYTF. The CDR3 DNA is TGTGCCAGCAGCCCTAGGGGGGGGCTGAGCTACACCTTC.

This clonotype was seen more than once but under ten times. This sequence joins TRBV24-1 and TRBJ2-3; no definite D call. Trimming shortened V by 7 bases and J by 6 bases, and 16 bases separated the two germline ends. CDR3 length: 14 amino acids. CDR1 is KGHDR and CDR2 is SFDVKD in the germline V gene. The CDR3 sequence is CATSPPLAGDTQYF. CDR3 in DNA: TGTGCCACCAGCCCACCCCTGGCTGGGGATACGCAGTATTTT.

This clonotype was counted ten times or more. In nucleotides, the CDR3 is TGTGCAGTAACCGGGACTGTCTACGAGCAGTACTTC. Translation: CAVTGTVYEQYF. The chain has TRBV28 and TRBJ2-7; TRBD2 might be the D (6 bases). The CDR3 consists of 12 residues. The germline CDR1 and CDR2 sequences are MDHEN and SYDVKM.

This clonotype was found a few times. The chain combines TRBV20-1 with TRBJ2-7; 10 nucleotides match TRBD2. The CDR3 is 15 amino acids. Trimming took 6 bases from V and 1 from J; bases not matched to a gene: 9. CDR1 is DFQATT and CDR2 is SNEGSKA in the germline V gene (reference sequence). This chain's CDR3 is CSADGRTSGSYEQYF. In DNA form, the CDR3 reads TGCAGTGCCGACGGCCGGACTAGCGGTTCCTACGAGCAGTACTTC.

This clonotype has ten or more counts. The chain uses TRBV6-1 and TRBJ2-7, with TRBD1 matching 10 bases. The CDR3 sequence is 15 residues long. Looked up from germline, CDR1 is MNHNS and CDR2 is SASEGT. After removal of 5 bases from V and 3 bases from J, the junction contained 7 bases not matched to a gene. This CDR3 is CASSLGTGVGYEQYF. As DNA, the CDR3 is TGTGCCAGCAGTCTGGGGACAGGGGTTGGCTACGAGCAGTACTTC.

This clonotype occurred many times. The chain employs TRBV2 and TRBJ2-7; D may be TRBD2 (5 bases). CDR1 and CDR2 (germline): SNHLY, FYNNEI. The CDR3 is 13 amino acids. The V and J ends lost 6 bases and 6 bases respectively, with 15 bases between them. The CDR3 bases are TGTGCCAGCAGCGATAAAGACTACGCCGAGCAGTACTTC. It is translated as CASSDKDYAEQYF.

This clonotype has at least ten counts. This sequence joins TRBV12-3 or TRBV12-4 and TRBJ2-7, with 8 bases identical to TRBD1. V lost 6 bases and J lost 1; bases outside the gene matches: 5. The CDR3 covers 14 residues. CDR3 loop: CASSRWTGSYEQYF. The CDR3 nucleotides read TGTGCCAGCAGCCGTTGGACAGGGTCCTACGAGCAGTACTTC.

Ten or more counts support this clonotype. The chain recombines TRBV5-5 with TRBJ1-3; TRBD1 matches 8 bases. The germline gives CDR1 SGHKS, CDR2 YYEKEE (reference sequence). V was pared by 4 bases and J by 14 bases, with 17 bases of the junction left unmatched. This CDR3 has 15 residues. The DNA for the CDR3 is TGTGCCAGCAGCCCGACCGGGACAGGCCGAACCTCCCTATATTTT. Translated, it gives CASSPTGTGRTSLYF.

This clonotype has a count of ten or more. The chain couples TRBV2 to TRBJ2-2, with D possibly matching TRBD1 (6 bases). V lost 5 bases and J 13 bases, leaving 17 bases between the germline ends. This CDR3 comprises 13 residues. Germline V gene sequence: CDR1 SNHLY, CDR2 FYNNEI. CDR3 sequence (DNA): TGTGCCAGCAGTAATCAGGGGCAGGGGAGGCTGTTTTTT. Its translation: CASSNQGQGRLFF.

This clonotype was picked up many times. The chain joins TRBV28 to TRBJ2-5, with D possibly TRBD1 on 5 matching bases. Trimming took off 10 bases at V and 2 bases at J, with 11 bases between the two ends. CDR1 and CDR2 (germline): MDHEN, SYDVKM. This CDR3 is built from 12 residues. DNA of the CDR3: TGTGCCACCCAGGGTTCTCAAGAGACCCAGTACTTC. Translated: CATQGSQETQYF.

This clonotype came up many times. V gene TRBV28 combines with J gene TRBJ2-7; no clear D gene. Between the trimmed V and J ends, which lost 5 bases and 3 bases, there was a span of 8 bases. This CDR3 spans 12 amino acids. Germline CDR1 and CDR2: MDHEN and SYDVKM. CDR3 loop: CASSSPNYEQYF. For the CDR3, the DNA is TGTGCCAGCAGTAGCCCCAACTACGAGCAGTACTTC.

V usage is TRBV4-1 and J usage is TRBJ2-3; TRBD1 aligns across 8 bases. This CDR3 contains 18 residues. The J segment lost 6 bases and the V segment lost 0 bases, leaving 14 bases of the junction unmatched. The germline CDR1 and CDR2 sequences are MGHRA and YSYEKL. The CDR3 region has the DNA TGCGCCAGCAGCCAAGAATCCGTAGGACAGGGTTTTGAGGATACGCAGTATTTT. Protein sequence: CASSQESVGQGFEDTQYF.

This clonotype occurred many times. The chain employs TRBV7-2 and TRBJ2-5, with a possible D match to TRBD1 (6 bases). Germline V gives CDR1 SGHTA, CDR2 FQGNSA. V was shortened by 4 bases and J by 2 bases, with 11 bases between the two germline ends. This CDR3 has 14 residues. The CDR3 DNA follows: TGTGCCAGCAGCTCCGGACAGTTACAAGAGACCCAGTACTTC. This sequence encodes CASSSGQLQETQYF.

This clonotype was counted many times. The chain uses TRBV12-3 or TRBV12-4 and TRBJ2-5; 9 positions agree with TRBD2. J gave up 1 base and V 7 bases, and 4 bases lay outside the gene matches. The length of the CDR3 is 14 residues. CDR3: CASKAGGSQETQYF. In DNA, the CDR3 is TGTGCCAGCAAAGCGGGGGGAAGCCAAGAGACCCAGTACTTC.

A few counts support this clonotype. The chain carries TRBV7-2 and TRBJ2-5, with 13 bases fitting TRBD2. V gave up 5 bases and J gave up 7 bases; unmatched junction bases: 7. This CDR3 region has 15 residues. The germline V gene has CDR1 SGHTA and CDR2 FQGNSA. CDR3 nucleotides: TGTGCCAGCAGCATAGGACTAGCGGGGGTTGGGACCCAGTACTTC. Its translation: CASSIGLAGVGTQYF.

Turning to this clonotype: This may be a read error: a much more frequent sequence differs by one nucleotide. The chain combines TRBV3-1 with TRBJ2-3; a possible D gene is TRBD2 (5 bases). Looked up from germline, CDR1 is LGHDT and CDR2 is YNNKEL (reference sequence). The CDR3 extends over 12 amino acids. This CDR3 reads CGSSPGLRTQYF. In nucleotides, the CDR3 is TGTGGCAGCAGCCCTGGACTGAGGACGCAGTATTTT.

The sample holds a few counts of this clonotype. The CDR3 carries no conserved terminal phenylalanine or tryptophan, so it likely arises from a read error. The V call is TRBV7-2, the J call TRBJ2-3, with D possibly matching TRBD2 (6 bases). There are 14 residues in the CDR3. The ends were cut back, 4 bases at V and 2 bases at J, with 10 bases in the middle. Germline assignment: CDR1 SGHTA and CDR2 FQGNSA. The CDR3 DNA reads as TGTGCCAGCAGCTCATGGACTAACACAGATACGCAGTATCTT. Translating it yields CASSSWTNTDTQYL.

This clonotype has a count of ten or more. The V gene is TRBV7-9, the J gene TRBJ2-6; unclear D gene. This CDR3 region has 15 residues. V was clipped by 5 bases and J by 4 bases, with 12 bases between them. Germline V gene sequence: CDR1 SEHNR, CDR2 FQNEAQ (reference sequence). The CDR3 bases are TGTGCCAGCAGCCCACCCCGTGGGGGGGCCAACGTCCTGACTTTC. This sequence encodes CASSPPRGGANVLTF.

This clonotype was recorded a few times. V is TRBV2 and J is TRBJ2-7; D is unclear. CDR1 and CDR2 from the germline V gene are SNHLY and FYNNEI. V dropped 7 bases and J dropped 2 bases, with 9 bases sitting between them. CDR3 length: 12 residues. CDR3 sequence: CASMPQAYEQYF. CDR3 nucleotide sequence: TGTGCCAGCATGCCCCAGGCCTACGAGCAGTACTTC.

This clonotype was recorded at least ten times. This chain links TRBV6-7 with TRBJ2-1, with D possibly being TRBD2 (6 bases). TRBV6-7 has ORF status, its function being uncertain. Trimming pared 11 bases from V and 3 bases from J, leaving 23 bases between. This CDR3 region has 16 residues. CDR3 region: CAPTSALAKFYNEQFF. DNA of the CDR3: TGTGCCCCAACATCGGCGCTAGCGAAGTTCTACAATGAGCAGTTCTTC.

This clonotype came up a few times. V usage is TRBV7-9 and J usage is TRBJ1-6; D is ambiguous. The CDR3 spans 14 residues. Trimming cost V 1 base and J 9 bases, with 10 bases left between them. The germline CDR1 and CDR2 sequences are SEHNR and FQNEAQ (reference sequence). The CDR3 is CASSLVGSFSPLHF. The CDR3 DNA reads TGTGCCAGCAGCTTAGTTGGCAGCTTTTCACCCCTCCACTTT.

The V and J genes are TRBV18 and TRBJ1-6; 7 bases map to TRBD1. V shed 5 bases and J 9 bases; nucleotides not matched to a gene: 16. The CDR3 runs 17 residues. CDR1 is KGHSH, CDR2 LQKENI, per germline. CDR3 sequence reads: CASSSAPHTGVGSPLHF. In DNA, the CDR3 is TGTGCCAGCTCATCGGCGCCACACACAGGGGTAGGTTCACCCCTCCACTTT.

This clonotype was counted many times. CDR3 DNA sequence: TGTGCCAGCAGCTTATCCACGGCTCACAATGAGCAGTTCTTC. Protein sequence: CASSLSTAHNEQFF. The rearrangement joins TRBV7-9 to TRBJ2-1; no clear D gene. The germline gives CDR1 SEHNR, CDR2 FQNEAQ (reference sequence). CDR3 length: 14 amino acids. V lost 2 bases, J lost 5 bases, and 10 bases lay in between. Complete variable domain (other parts from reference TRBV7-9 and TRBJ2-1): DTGVSQNPRHKITKRGQNVTFRCDPISEHNRLYWYRQTLGQGPEFLTYFQNEAQLEKSRLLSDRFSAERPKGSFSTLEIQRTEQGDSAMYLCASSLSTAHNEQFFGPGTRLTVL.

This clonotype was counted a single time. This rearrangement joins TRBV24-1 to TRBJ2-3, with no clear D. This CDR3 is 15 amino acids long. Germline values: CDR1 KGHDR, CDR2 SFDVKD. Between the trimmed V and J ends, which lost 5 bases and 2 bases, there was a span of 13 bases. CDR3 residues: CATSARPLDTDTQYF. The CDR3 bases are TGTGCCACCAGTGCTCGGCCGCTCGACACAGATACGCAGTATTTT.

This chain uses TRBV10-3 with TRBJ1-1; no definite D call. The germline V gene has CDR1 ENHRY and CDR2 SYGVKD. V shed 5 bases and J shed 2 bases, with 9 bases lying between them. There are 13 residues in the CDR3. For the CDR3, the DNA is TGTGCCATCAGTACCAGGCTCAACACTGAAGCTTTCTTT. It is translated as CAISTRLNTEAFF.